Listed below are T cell receptor beta chains from one sample, sequenced in a study of blood T cell repertoires in COVID-19. Sequencing used immunoSEQ multiplex PCR; TCRdb keeps in-frame clones, though not all of them. The sample carries about 360,000 clones, roughly 80% recorded once. Source material: peripheral blood. These receptors all come from a human donor with acute or convalescent COVID-19. The donor label of this sample is uncertain. Both conserved end residues are part of each CDR3. The order of the fields is J gene, CDR3 length, V gene, D gene, CDR3 protein. A D gene is named only where the DNA matches it firmly.

TRBJ1-4,17,TRBV28,NA,CASLRFGQGFTNEKLFF
TRBJ2-3,17,TRBV3-1/TRBV3-2,TRBD2,CASSQGPGLASTDTQYF
TRBJ1-2,12,TRBV3-1/TRBV3-2,NA,CASSSGLYGYTF
TRBJ1-6,20,TRBV4-1,NA,CASSQEVLLGPSSYNSPLHF
TRBJ1-2,13,TRBV5-1,NA,CASSSDSYYGYTF
TRBJ1-1,14,TRBV5-4,NA,CASSPRARDTEAFF
TRBJ1-6,15,TRBV7-8,NA,CASSPDSNYNSPLHF
TRBJ2-2,16,TRBV27,TRBD2,CASSFQRTSGTGELFF
TRBJ2-7,15,TRBV10-2,NA,CASSVWSGSAYEQYF
TRBJ2-1,16,TRBV5-4,TRBD1,CASSPLDRGVNNEQFF
TRBJ2-2,15,TRBV2,NA,CASTRTAVDTGELFF
TRBJ1-5,14,TRBV28,TRBD1,CASTIGQGREPQHF
TRBJ1-1,12,TRBV20-1,NA,CSASGGPIEAFF
TRBJ1-2,15,TRBV19,NA,CASNTGGVPNYGYTF
TRBJ1-2,13,TRBV27,NA,CASSTRQNYGYTF
TRBJ2-7,11,TRBV3-1/TRBV3-2,NA,CASRGAHEQYF